The 27 T cell receptor beta chains below come from one sample, sequenced in a study of cytomegalovirus exposure and HLA in healthy donors. The PCR employed 60 Vbeta primers together with 13 Jbeta primers. The assay was immunoSEQ multiplex PCR, and TCRdb's table has in-frame clones only and misses some. The sample includes some 150,000 clones, approximately 76% of them seen just once. Sequencing was done on a sample of PBMCs. These receptors were taken from a man aged 55 to 70 in good health and CMV-seronegative.

To note about this clone: One junction end disagrees with the germline gene, perhaps due to a read error. V is TRBV5-5 and J is TRBJ1-2, with TRBD1 identical over 10 bases. CDR1 is SGHKS, CDR2 YYEKEE, per germline (reference sequence). The length of the CDR3 is 15 residues. The DNA of the CDR3 is TGTGCCAGCAGGTTGGGACAGGGGCTACAATATGGCTACACCTTC. Encoded protein: CASRLGQGLQYGYTF.

The V call is TRBV6-5, the J call TRBJ1-3, with 9 bases aligning to TRBD1. Unmatched junction bases numbered 6, after V lost 2 bases and J lost 4 bases. The length of the CDR3 is 16 residues. The V gene's germline CDR1 is MNHEY and CDR2 SVGAGI. The CDR3 region is CASSYPTGGEGNTIYF. Written as DNA, the CDR3 is TGTGCCAGCAGTTACCCGACAGGGGGAGAGGGAAACACCATATATTTT.

This chain connects TRBV7-3 to TRBJ2-1, with 8 bases lining up with TRBD1. The germline V gene encodes CDR1 SGHTA and CDR2 FQGTGA. CDR3 length: 14 amino acids. V lost 4 bases and J lost 8; bases outside the gene matches: 7. CDR3 residues: CASSSGQGRYEQFF. In nucleotides, the CDR3 is TGTGCCAGCAGCTCCGGACAGGGAAGGTATGAGCAGTTCTTC.

This chain links TRBV2 with TRBJ2-7; the D is unclear. Germline V gives CDR1 SNHLY, CDR2 FYNNEI. There are 14 residues in the CDR3. Trimming removed 4 bases at V and 5 bases at J, with 15 bases between. The CDR3 sequence: CASSGMGSINEQYF. In DNA, the CDR3 is TGTGCCAGCAGTGGGATGGGTAGCATCAACGAGCAGTACTTC.

The table lists this clone with a count of one. V is TRBV7-9 and J is TRBJ1-5; the D gene is possibly TRBD1 (6 bases). CDR1 is SEHNR, CDR2 FQNEAQ, per germline (reference sequence). Trimming removed 5 bases from V and 5 bases from J, with 16 bases in between. The CDR3 is 15 residues long. The CDR3 DNA is TGTGCCAGCAGCCCAAGGGGGGGCGAGGATCAGCCCCAGCATTTT. It is translated as CASSPRGGEDQPQHF.

This rearrangement joins TRBV4-1 to TRBJ2-1; 9 bases align to TRBD2. V trimming: 4 bases; J trimming: 3 bases; junction bases outside the gene matches: 7. CDR1 and CDR2 from the germline V gene are MGHRA and YSYEKL. CDR3 length equals 16 residues. As DNA, the CDR3 is TGCGCCAGCAGCCGCCTAGCGGGACCCATCTACAATGAGCAGTTCTTC. Translation gives CASSRLAGPIYNEQFF.

CDR3: CASSRDSDYEQYF. The CDR3 DNA reads as TGTGCCAGCAGCCGGGACAGTGACTACGAGCAGTACTTC. This chain joins TRBV7-2 and TRBJ2-7; 7 bases line up with TRBD1. The CDR3 is made up of 13 amino acids. The V and J ends lost 5 bases and 3 bases, in that order; junction bases with no gene match: 4. Germline CDR1 and CDR2: SGHTA and FQGNSA.

This clone has only a few counts. At one of its ends the junction is not consistent with the germline gene, which may arise from a read error. V and J are TRBV7-9 and TRBJ2-5; the D gene is possibly TRBD2 (5 bases). CDR3 size: 14 residues. Germline CDR1 reads SEHNR; CDR2 reads FQNEAQ (reference sequence). The CDR3 DNA sequence: TGTTCCAGCAGCTTGGGCCGAGGGTCCCCGGCCCAGTACTTC. Its translation: CSSSLGRGSPAQYF.

This clone was detected a few times. V gene TRBV4-3 combines with J gene TRBJ2-1; 7 nucleotides align to TRBD1. V gave up 0 bases and J gave up 2 bases; unmatched junction bases: 7. The CDR3 covers 17 residues. Germline V lookup: CDR1 LGHNA, CDR2 YSLEER. The DNA of the CDR3 is TGCGCCAGCAGCCAAGATATGGGGCAGGGGGCCTACAATGAGCAGTTCTTC. Translated: CASSQDMGQGAYNEQFF.

In nucleotides, the CDR3 is TGTGCCAGCAGTCTCCTCCTAGCTGGTGAGCAGTTCTTC. Its translation is CASSLLLAGEQFF. The chain uses TRBV7-2 and TRBJ2-1, with D tentatively TRBD2 (5 bases). Trimming shortened V by 6 bases and J by 9 bases, and 15 bases separated the two germline ends. Germline V CDR1 and CDR2: SGHTA, FQGNSA. CDR3 length equals 13 residues.

The V call is TRBV9, the J call TRBJ2-7; TRBD2 agrees at 8 bases. This CDR3 has 14 amino acids. CDR1 SGDLS and CDR2 YYNGEE come from the germline V gene. J lost 6 bases, V lost 2 bases, and 7 bases had no gene match. The CDR3 DNA reads as TGTGCCAGCAGCGTGGGGGGACTAGGGGGCGAGCAGTACTTC. It codes for CASSVGGLGGEQYF.

V is TRBV5-6 and J is TRBJ2-7; 9 bases agree with TRBD1. Germline V gene data show CDR1 as SGHDT and CDR2 as YYEEEE. The CDR3 is 16 residues long. J lost 4 bases, V lost 4 bases, and 12 bases had no gene match. CDR3 sequence (DNA): TGTGCCAGCAGCCGTCTTGGACAGGGGAGGCCGTACGAGCAGTACTTC. It is translated as CASSRLGQGRPYEQYF.

This chain connects TRBV18 to TRBJ2-1, with a possible D match to TRBD2 (5 bases). Germline CDR1 and CDR2: KGHSH and LQKENI. Trimming shortened V by 3 bases and J by 6 bases, and 15 bases separated the two germline ends. This CDR3 is 15 amino acids long. The CDR3 DNA sequence: TGTGCCAGCTCACCCTCGCGGGCAGTTGGCAATGAGCAGTTCTTC. Translated: CASSPSRAVGNEQFF. Complete variable domain (other parts from reference TRBV18 and TRBJ2-1): NAGVMQNPRHLVRRRGQEARLRCSPMKGHSHVYWYRQLPEEGLKFMVYLQKENIIDESGMPKERFSAEFPKEGPSILRIQQVVRGDSAAYFCASSPSRAVGNEQFFGPGTRLTVL.

CDR3 nucleotide sequence: TGTGCCAGCAGCTTTAAGCTAGCAGCCTACAATGAGCAGTTCTTC. This codes for CASSFKLAAYNEQFF. V is TRBV5-6 and J is TRBJ2-1; D might be TRBD2 (5 bases). This CDR3 has 15 residues. Trimming shortened V by 2 bases and J by 2 bases, and 11 bases separated the two germline ends. The germline CDR1 and CDR2 sequences are SGHDT and YYEEEE.

The genes are TRBV4-2 and TRBJ1-5; no reliable D call. Germline V gene sequence: CDR1 LGHNA, CDR2 YNFKEQ. CDR3 size: 13 residues. V gave up 4 bases and J gave up 6 bases, with 10 bases separating them. The CDR3 spells CASSRGMSQPQHF. The CDR3 nucleotides are TGTGCCAGCAGCCGAGGGATGTCTCAGCCCCAGCATTTT.

J is TRBJ2-1 and V is TRBV6-6; TRBD2 might be the D (6 bases). The V gene's germline CDR1 is MNHNY and CDR2 SVGAGI (reference sequence). The germline V and J ends were trimmed by 6 bases and 6 bases, with 21 bases remaining between them. This CDR3 region has 16 residues. The CDR3 sequence: CASSRLGVRGTNEQFF. The CDR3 DNA sequence: TGTGCCAGCAGCCGGCTGGGAGTGCGGGGTACCAATGAGCAGTTCTTC.

The rearrangement joins TRBV5-6 to TRBJ2-7; TRBD1 matches 8 bases. The CDR3 covers 16 residues. Germline V gene sequence: CDR1 SGHDT, CDR2 YYEEEE. V was pared by 4 bases and J by 4 bases, with 13 bases of the junction left unmatched. The CDR3 loop is CASSPTPPGGLYEQYF. The CDR3 nucleotides are TGTGCCAGCAGCCCGACCCCCCCAGGGGGCTTGTACGAGCAGTACTTC.

V usage is TRBV7-8 and J usage is TRBJ2-3; TRBD2 is a possible D gene (7 bases). Trimming took 5 bases from V and 2 from J, leaving 14 bases between them. Per the germline V gene, CDR1 is SGHVS and CDR2 is FQNEAQ. This CDR3 region has 15 residues. CDR3 coding DNA: TGTGCCAGCAGCCCACGGGGGGCTACCACAGATACGCAGTATTTT. Amino acid sequence: CASSPRGATTDTQYF.

In its sample, this clone was seen a few times. The V call is TRBV28, the J call TRBJ1-2, with D perhaps TRBD1 (6 bases). V dropped 4 bases and J dropped 5 bases, with 17 bases sitting between them. The CDR3 totals 15 residues. Per the germline V gene, CDR1 is MDHEN and CDR2 is SYDVKM. In DNA form, the CDR3 reads TGTGCCAGCAGTTCACAGGGTCGAGTAAAATATGGCTACACCTTC. Translating gives CASSSQGRVKYGYTF.

This clone was detected only a few times. The chain links TRBV27 to TRBJ2-7; 8 bases map to TRBD1. V shed 5 bases and J 6 bases; nucleotides not matched to a gene: 9. Germline loops: CDR1 MNHEY, CDR2 SMNVEV (reference sequence). There are 14 residues in the CDR3. The CDR3 DNA follows: TGTGCCAGCAGTCCCTCGACAGGGGACCGCGAGCAGTACTTC. The encoded protein is CASSPSTGDREQYF.

The chain combines TRBV28 with TRBJ1-4, with 7 bases fitting TRBD1. Germline values: CDR1 MDHEN, CDR2 SYDVKM. V was clipped by 4 bases and J by 5 bases; unmatched bases: 1. CDR3 length: 13 amino acids. The CDR3 DNA follows: TGTGCCAGCAGTTCGGGACAGAATGAAAAACTGTTTTTT. Its protein product is CASSSGQNEKLFF.

The chain carries TRBV15 and TRBJ1-2; D remains ambiguous. From germline, CDR1 is LNHNV and CDR2 YYDKDF (reference sequence). This CDR3 has 16 residues. Trimming stripped 1 base from V and 4 bases from J, with 16 bases between. In DNA, the CDR3 is TGTGCCACCAGCAGAGTTGGATGGCGGGGAGTCTATGGCTACACCTTC. It is translated as CATSRVGWRGVYGYTF.

This clone was observed a handful of times. The junction shows a germline mismatch at one end, possibly a read error. The gene calls are TRBV10-1 and TRBJ1-4; D perhaps matches TRBD1 (5 bases). The CDR3 consists of 14 residues. Per the germline V gene, CDR1 is WNHNN and CDR2 is SYGVQD (reference sequence). The CDR3, as DNA: TGCGCCAGCAGTGAGTCGGGGCAGGGCCTGGAGCCCCAATTT. As protein: CASSESGQGLEPQF.

This chain joins TRBV28 and TRBJ1-4; D remains unclear. V was cut by 3 bases and J by 6 bases, with 11 bases left in between. This CDR3 is 14 amino acids long. Germline V lookup: CDR1 MDHEN, CDR2 SYDVKM. CDR3 region: CASSFPTGDEKLFF. CDR3 bases: TGTGCCAGCAGTTTTCCCACCGGAGATGAAAAACTGTTTTTT.

The chain joins TRBV5-6 to TRBJ1-2, with no clear D. This CDR3 comprises 13 residues. Trimming took off 3 bases at V and 4 bases at J, with 10 bases between the two ends. Germline-derived CDR1 and CDR2 are SGHDT and YYEEEE. In nucleotides, the CDR3 is TGTGCCAGCAGCTGCCGTCAGGTCTATGGCTACACCTTC. Its translation: CASSCRQVYGYTF.

This chain uses TRBV7-9 with TRBJ2-7; 9 bases align to TRBD1. Germline lookup yields CDR1 SEHNR and CDR2 FQNEAQ (reference sequence). CDR3 length: 14 amino acids. J gave up 7 bases and V 4 bases, and 8 bases lay outside the gene matches. CDR3 nucleotides: TGTGCCAGCAGCTCCGGGACAGGGACGGGTGAGCAGTACTTC. Residues: CASSSGTGTGEQYF.

The chain uses TRBV29-1 and TRBJ1-4, with D possibly matching TRBD1 (5 bases). The CDR3 loop spans 13 amino acids. Germline V CDR1 and CDR2: SQVTM, ANQGSEA. Trimming removed 4 bases at V and 5 bases at J, with 11 bases between. The CDR3, as DNA: TGCAGCGTTGCGGGGGTGGACAATGAAAAACTGTTTTTT. Its protein product is CSVAGVDNEKLFF.